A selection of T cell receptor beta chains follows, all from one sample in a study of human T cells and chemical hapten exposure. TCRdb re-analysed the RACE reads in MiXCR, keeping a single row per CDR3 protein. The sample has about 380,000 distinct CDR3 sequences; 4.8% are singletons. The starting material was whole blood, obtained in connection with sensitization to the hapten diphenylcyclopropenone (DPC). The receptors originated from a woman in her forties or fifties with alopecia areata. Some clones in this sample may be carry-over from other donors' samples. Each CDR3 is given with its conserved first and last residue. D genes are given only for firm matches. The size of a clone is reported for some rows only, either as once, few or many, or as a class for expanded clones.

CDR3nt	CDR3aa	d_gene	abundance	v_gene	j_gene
TGTGCCAGCAGTTACTTTCAGGGGACCGAGCAGTACTTC	CASSYFQGTEQYF	NA	many	TRBV6-5	TRBJ2-7
TGTGCCAGCAGTTACGACGGGGTATCCTACGAGCAGTACTTC	CASSYDGVSYEQYF	NA	many	TRBV6-2/TRBV6-3	TRBJ2-7
TGCAGCGTGGCGGGTGGCGATAGCAATCAGCCCCAGCATTTT	CSVAGGDSNQPQHF	NA	many	TRBV29-1	TRBJ1-5
TGTGCCAGCAGCTTAGCCGGGACAGGGAACACCGGGGAGCTGTTTTTT	CASSLAGTGNTGELFF	TRBD1	many	TRBV7-9	TRBJ2-2
TGTGCCAGCAGCCTGAAGGGGTTGTACGAGCAGTACTTC	CASSLKGLYEQYF	NA	few	TRBV5-5	TRBJ2-7
TGTGCCAGCAGTTTAGGCGCCGCCTACGAGCAGTACTTC	CASSLGAAYEQYF	NA	many	TRBV12-3/TRBV12-4	TRBJ2-7
TGTGCCAGCAGTCAACCTCCGGGACAAATCTACGAGCAGTACTTC	CASSQPPGQIYEQYF	NA	many	TRBV28	TRBJ2-7
TGTGCCATCAGTGGGAAGGCAGATACGCAGTATTTT	CAISGKADTQYF	NA	many	TRBV10-3	TRBJ2-3
TGTGCCAGCAGTTACCTTGGATCTGCTTCAGGAGGATCACCCCTCCACTTT	CASSYLGSASGGSPLHF	NA	few	TRBV6-5	TRBJ1-6
TGTGCCAGCAGATCCTTGCGTCGGGAGAGCGCCAAAAACATTCAGTACTTC	CASRSLRRESAKNIQYF	NA	few	TRBV6-2/TRBV6-3	TRBJ2-4
TGTGCCAGCAGTCCGGACACATACAATGAGCAGTTCTTC	CASSPDTYNEQFF	NA	NA	TRBV12-3/TRBV12-4	TRBJ2-1
TGCGCCAGCAGCCAAGATCCGCCGGGACTAGCGGGACGCGAGCAGTACTTC	CASSQDPPGLAGREQYF	TRBD2	many	TRBV4-3	TRBJ2-7
TGTGCCAGCAGTTACTCCGCAGGGGTGGGCACTGAAGCTTTCTTT	CASSYSAGVGTEAFF	NA	many	TRBV6-5	TRBJ1-1
TGTGCCAGCAGCAAAGTACCCCTCCCTAGGGCGGGGGGCCTCGATACGCAGTATTTT	CASSKVPLPRAGGLDTQYF	NA	NA	TRBV21-1	TRBJ2-3
TGTGCCAGCAGCGCGCCCCGAGAAGGGGGCGACTATGGCTACACCTTC	CASSAPREGGDYGYTF	TRBD1	many	TRBV9	TRBJ1-2
TGTGCCAGCAGCCCGATCCCCTACGAGCAGTACTTC	CASSPIPYEQYF	NA	many	TRBV7-9	TRBJ2-7
TGTGCCAGCAGCCAAGGCCTCGGCGGAACAGGGACCGAAGCTTTCTTT	CASSQGLGGTGTEAFF	NA	NA	TRBV3-1	TRBJ1-1
TGTGCCAGCAGCTCCTTGACGGGGGGGCAAAATGAGCAGTTCTTC	CASSSLTGGQNEQFF	TRBD2	few	TRBV11-2	TRBJ2-1
TGTGCCAGCAGGGACTACCATCCCTCAGATACGCAGTATTTT	CASRDYHPSDTQYF	NA	few	TRBV6-2/TRBV6-3	TRBJ2-3
TGCGCCAGCAGCCACTCTAGCGAGGGCTATGAGCAGTTCTTC	CASSHSSEGYEQFF	NA	few	TRBV4-3	TRBJ2-1
TGTGCCAGCAGTCCCCGGACTAGCGGGAGGGCCTGGTACGAGCAGTACTTC	CASSPRTSGRAWYEQYF	TRBD2	many	TRBV27	TRBJ2-7
TGCAGCGTTGAGGGGTATGGCTACACCTTC	CSVEGYGYTF	NA	many	TRBV29-1	TRBJ1-2